Listed below are T cell receptor beta chains from one sample, sequenced in a study of T cell clones after liver transplantation. Sequencing was performed with immunoSEQ multiplex PCR; in TCRdb, only in-frame clones are kept and a portion is missing. The sample includes 40,000 to 55,000 clones, around 84% seen only once; the top ten take approximately 2.7%. The starting material was CD4+ T cells from blood, obtained 24 months after liver transplant. All receptors come from a human patient who received a liver transplant. Some T cells may be transferred from the graft donor. Each CDR3 is given with its conserved first and last residue. A D gene is named only where the DNA matches it firmly. A clone size is listed for some rows: how often the clone was seen (once, few, many), or a class if it is expanded.

>-|TRBV6-1|TRBJ1-2|13|-
CASSAGRVYGYTF
TGTGCCAGCAGTGCCGGCAGGGTCTATGGCTACACCTTC
>few|TRBV5-1|TRBJ1-5|14|-
CASSPGRPNQPQHF
TGCGCCAGCAGCCCGGGACGGCCGAATCAGCCCCAGCATTTT
>-|TRBV10-3|TRBJ2-5|14|-
CAIRGGGRKETQYF
TGTGCCATCAGGGGGGGCGGGAGAAAAGAGACCCAGTACTTC
>-|TRBV19|TRBJ1-1|17|-
CASSIVMGWAGRTEAFF
TGTGCCAGTAGTATAGTAATGGGGTGGGCAGGGAGGACTGAAGCTTTCTTT
>-|TRBV2|TRBJ1-5|14|TRBD1
CASRGGWGNQPQHF
TGTGCCAGCAGAGGGGGCTGGGGCAATCAGCCCCAGCATTTT
>-|TRBV16|TRBJ1-5|13|-
CASSPGLNQPQHF
TGTGCCAGCAGCCCGGGCCTTAATCAGCCCCAGCATTTT
>-|TRBV18|TRBJ1-1|14|TRBD1
CASSRQGGNTEAFF
TGTGCCAGCTCACGCCAGGGGGGGAACACTGAAGCTTTCTTT
>-|TRBV19|TRBJ1-1|16|TRBD1
CASSIFHRGSNTEAFF
TGTGCCAGTAGTATATTTCACAGGGGGTCGAACACTGAAGCTTTCTTT
>-|TRBV25-1|TRBJ1-2|15|-
CASSELGINNYGYTF
TGTGCCAGCAGTGAATTGGGGATTAATAACTATGGCTACACCTTC
>once|TRBV9|TRBJ1-6|14|-
CASSVWTDNSPLHF
TGTGCCAGCAGCGTGTGGACAGATAATTCACCCCTCCACTTT
>-|TRBV7-2|TRBJ2-3|15|TRBD1
CASSLGDRDTDTQYF
TGTGCCAGCAGCTTAGGGGACAGGGACACAGATACGCAGTATTTT
>-|TRBV29-1|TRBJ1-5|16|TRBD1
CSVEDGTGIPGQPQHF
TGCAGCGTTGAAGATGGGACAGGGATTCCGGGTCAGCCCCAGCATTTT
>-|TRBV7-2|TRBJ1-5|15|-
CASSLGGGSPSPQHF
TGTGCCAGCAGCTTAGGCGGGGGGTCGCCGTCGCCCCAGCATTTT
>-|TRBV6-1|TRBJ1-5|14|-
CASSEVTGNQPQHF
TGTGCCAGCAGTGAAGTAACGGGGAATCAGCCCCAGCATTTT
>-|TRBV19|TRBJ2-1|16|-
CASRDPAAGSLNEQFF
TGTGCCAGTAGAGATCCGGCGGCGGGTAGTCTGAATGAGCAGTTCTTC
>-|TRBV7-9|TRBJ2-5|15|TRBD2
CASSDAGGFQETQYF
TGTGCCAGCAGCGACGCGGGGGGTTTCCAAGAGACCCAGTACTTC
>-|TRBV18|TRBJ1-2|16|TRBD1
CASSPSGQGFWIGYTF
TGTGCCAGCTCACCAAGCGGACAGGGATTTTGGATTGGCTACACCTTC
>-|TRBV7-2|TRBJ2-5|14|-
CASSLESGRQTQYF
TGTGCCAGCAGCTTAGAGAGTGGGAGGCAGACCCAGTACTTC
>-|TRBV5-4|TRBJ2-6|17|-
CASSLGPRGAGANVLTF
TGTGCCAGCAGCTTGGGTCCGAGAGGGGCTGGGGCCAACGTCCTGACTTTC
>few|TRBV28|TRBJ2-7|11|-
CASTGPYEQYF
TGTGCCAGCACAGGCCCCTACGAGCAGTACTTC
>-|TRBV7-9|TRBJ1-5|15|TRBD1
CASSGTRGEPQPQHF
TGTGCCAGCAGCGGAACCAGGGGGGAGCCTCAGCCCCAGCATTTT
>-|TRBV11-3|TRBJ2-1|14|-
CASSPSNRDNEQFF
TGTGCCAGCAGCCCAAGTAATAGGGACAATGAGCAGTTCTTC
>-|TRBV6-1|TRBJ1-5|16|TRBD1
CASSDRDRGGDQPQHF
TGTGCCAGCAGTGATCGGGACAGGGGAGGAGATCAGCCCCAGCATTTT
>-|TRBV6-5|TRBJ2-7|13|-
CASSGPPGYEQYF
TGTGCCAGCAGTGGCCCCCCAGGCTACGAGCAGTACTTC
>few|TRBV6-4|TRBJ2-7|15|-
CASSDDPQRAYEQYF
TGTGCCAGCAGTGACGACCCCCAGAGGGCCTACGAGCAGTACTTC
>-|TRBV7-9|TRBJ2-7|11|-
CASSQQYEQYF
TGTGCCAGCAGCCAACAATACGAGCAGTACTTC
>-|TRBV27|TRBJ1-5|13|-
CASSSGSNQPQHF
TGTGCCAGCAGTTCTGGGAGCAATCAGCCCCAGCATTTT
>-|TRBV5-1|TRBJ2-1|12|-
CASRTDTIEQFF
TGCGCCAGCAGGACTGACACCATTGAGCAGTTCTTC
>-|TRBV27|TRBJ2-7|15|TRBD1
CASSPSGGQNYEQYF
TGTGCCAGCAGCCCCTCAGGGGGACAGAACTACGAGCAGTACTTC
>once|TRBV7-2|TRBJ2-2|14|TRBD1
CASSRDSGSGELFF
TGTGCCAGCAGCCGGGACAGCGGAAGCGGGGAGCTGTTTTTT
>once|TRBV7-2|TRBJ1-5|14|-
CASSLKDSNQPQHF
TGTGCCAGCAGCTTAAAAGATAGCAATCAGCCCCAGCATTTT
>few|TRBV2|TRBJ2-7|17|TRBD2
CASSRKIAGGPDSEQYF
TGTGCCAGCAGCAGGAAGATAGCGGGAGGGCCGGACTCCGAGCAGTACTTC
>-|TRBV5-4|TRBJ2-7|14|-
CASSFSDGPYEQYF
TGTGCCAGCAGCTTTTCGGACGGCCCCTACGAGCAGTACTTC
>-|TRBV7-9|TRBJ1-1|15|-
CASSLPDNLNTEAFF
TGTGCCAGCAGCTTACCGGACAACCTTAACACTGAAGCTTTCTTT
>-|TRBV19|TRBJ2-7|14|-
CASSMEGLPYEQYF
TGTGCCAGTAGTATGGAGGGTTTGCCCTACGAGCAGTACTTC
>-|TRBV9|TRBJ2-1|15|TRBD1
CASSPRDRSYNEQFF
TGTGCCAGCAGCCCACGGGACAGGTCCTACAATGAGCAGTTCTTC
>-|TRBV5-1|TRBJ2-2|16|-
CASSFPAGAETGELFF
TGCGCCAGCAGCTTCCCTGCGGGGGCCGAGACCGGGGAGCTGTTTTTT
>-|TRBV18|TRBJ2-7|15|-
CASSPTGTKTGEQYF
TGTGCCAGCTCACCCACCGGGACAAAAACGGGGGAGCAGTACTTC
>-|TRBV11-3|TRBJ2-3|15|-
CASSLLGARTDTQYF
TGTGCCAGCAGCCTCCTGGGGGCCCGTACAGATACGCAGTATTTT
>-|TRBV23-1|TRBJ2-2|15|-
CASSRSAPTTGELFF
TGCGCCAGCAGTCGATCGGCACCCACCACCGGGGAGCTGTTTTTT